The rows below give T cell receptor beta chains drawn from one sample of a study of T cell responses to AZD1222 COVID-19 vaccine. Measured with immunoSEQ multiplex PCR; TCRdb has only the in-frame clones, and not every one. The table has over 130,000 clones, just over 85% seen once. The starting material was peripheral blood, obtained on day 0 of AZD1222 vaccination. The source of these receptors is an adult in good health. The CDR3 runs from the conserved cysteine through the conserved F or W. A D gene is named only where the DNA matches it firmly. Part of the rows lack a size; the others show once, few, many or a class for expanded clones.

TRBV7-2,TRBJ2-1,TRBD2,-,CASSFTSGYNEQFF,TGTGCCAGCAGCTTCACTAGCGGTTACAATGAGCAGTTCTTC
TRBV28,TRBJ1-1,-,-,CASSLRRGTEAFF,TGTGCCAGCAGCCTCAGGAGGGGCACTGAAGCTTTCTTT
TRBV2,TRBJ2-7,-,-,CASSEADYEQYF,TGTGCCAGCAGTGAAGCTGACTACGAGCAGTACTTC
TRBV27,TRBJ2-2,-,-,CASSLLFGELFF,TGTGCCAGCAGTTTATTGTTCGGGGAGCTGTTTTTT
TRBV30,TRBJ1-1,TRBD1,-,CAWGTGQNTEAFF,TGTGCCTGGGGGACAGGGCAGAACACTGAAGCTTTCTTT
TRBV19,TRBJ2-2,-,-,CASGPLGTGELFF,TGTGCCAGCGGACCGTTGGGAACCGGGGAGCTGTTTTTT
TRBV11-2,TRBJ2-7,TRBD2,-,CATTGGVGVAYEQYF,TGTGCCACCACGGGAGGGGTAGGGGTAGCCTACGAGCAGTACTTC
TRBV30,TRBJ2-7,-,-,CAWSPDTRRHEQYF,TGTGCCTGGAGTCCGGACACCCGCCGGCACGAGCAGTACTTC
TRBV7-2,TRBJ2-1,TRBD2,-,CASSTRLAGAYNEQFF,TGTGCCAGCAGCACCCGACTAGCGGGGGCATACAATGAGCAGTTCTTC
TRBV4-3,TRBJ2-1,-,-,CASSQDPSGGLLGNEQFF,TGCGCCAGCAGCCAAGATCCCAGCGGAGGCCTCTTGGGCAATGAGCAGTTCTTC
TRBV27,TRBJ2-7,TRBD2,-,CASSPKGLAGVFSYEQYF,TGTGCCAGCAGTCCCAAGGGACTAGCGGGGGTATTCTCCTACGAGCAGTACTTC
TRBV9,TRBJ1-5,-,-,CASSGTDSNQPQHF,TGTGCCAGCAGCGGGACAGATAGCAATCAGCCCCAGCATTTT
TRBV4-3,TRBJ2-1,-,-,CASSRTWAYNEQFF,TGCGCCAGCAGCCGAACTTGGGCCTACAATGAGCAGTTCTTC
TRBV5-1,TRBJ2-7,TRBD2,-,CASSLVSSGMNEQYF,TGCGCCAGCAGCTTGGTGTCTAGCGGGATGAACGAGCAGTACTTC
TRBV11-2,TRBJ2-7,-,-,CASSLAVHEQYF,TGTGCCAGCAGCTTAGCCGTCCACGAGCAGTACTTC
TRBV5-6,TRBJ2-7,TRBD2,-,CASSLANSGAHEQYF,TGTGCCAGCAGCTTGGCCAATAGCGGGGCCCACGAGCAGTACTTC
TRBV6-5,TRBJ2-7,-,-,CASSYSRQAGSYEQYF,TGTGCCAGCAGTTACTCCCGACAGGCTGGCTCCTACGAGCAGTACTTC
TRBV30,TRBJ1-4,-,-,CAWSVGGGLGEKLFF,TGTGCCTGGAGTGTTGGCGGGGGGCTAGGAGAAAAACTGTTTTTT
TRBV12-3/TRBV12-4,TRBJ2-7,-,-,CASSLTGTWLHF,TGTGCCAGCAGTCTAACTGGGACCTGGCTTCACTTC
TRBV10-3,TRBJ1-1,-,once,CAISVQELADTEAFF,TGTGCCATCAGTGTCCAGGAACTCGCGGACACTGAAGCTTTCTTT
TRBV3-1/TRBV3-2,TRBJ1-5,-,-,CASCQDIGQPQHF,TGTGCCAGCTGCCAAGATATCGGACAGCCCCAGCATTTT
TRBV19,TRBJ1-1,-,-,CASSIGGSTEAFF,TGTGCCAGTAGTATTGGGGGGAGCACTGAAGCTTTCTTT
TRBV29-1,TRBJ1-1,TRBD1,-,CSGGEGARTEAFF,TGCAGCGGTGGGGAGGGGGCGCGGACTGAAGCTTTCTTT
TRBV6-5,TRBJ1-2,-,-,CASGGAPFGYTF,TGTGCCAGCGGAGGAGCGCCCTTCGGCTACACCTTC
TRBV19,TRBJ1-6,-,-,CASSQTLTGRTSPLHF,TGTGCCAGTAGTCAAACCCTTACAGGGCGTACCTCACCCCTCCACTTT
TRBV4-1,TRBJ2-7,-,few,CASSQDMGLASYEQYF,TGCGCCAGCAGCCAAGATATGGGATTAGCTTCTTACGAGCAGTACTTC
TRBV29-1,TRBJ2-7,-,few,CSVAEQGRSYEQYF,TGCAGCGTGGCCGAACAAGGTAGATCCTACGAGCAGTACTTC
TRBV9,TRBJ2-7,-,-,CASSVDLGFYEQYF,TGTGCCAGCAGCGTCGACCTCGGTTTCTACGAGCAGTACTTC